The 31 T cell receptor beta chains presented below share a single source sample, sequenced in a study of blood T cell repertoires in COVID-19. The method was immunoSEQ multiplex PCR; TCRdb's version includes in-frame clones alone and lacks a portion of them. The sample holds about 120,000 clones, 70% to 90% seen once. Sequencing input: peripheral blood. The receptors here all came from a woman of 80 years or more with acute or convalescent COVID-19.

The chain recombines TRBV7-9 with TRBJ2-5, with 10 bases fitting TRBD1. After removal of 10 bases from V and 8 bases from J, the junction contained 10 bases not matched to a gene. Germline V CDR1 and CDR2: SEHNR, FQNEAQ (reference sequence). This CDR3 region has 13 residues. As DNA, the CDR3 is TGTGCCACCGCTGAGTGGGACAGGGGTACCCAGTACTTC. Translation gives CATAEWDRGTQYF.

This clone came up once. The chain has TRBV6-6 and TRBJ1-2; TRBD1 matches at 8 bases. Germline lookup yields CDR1 MNHNY and CDR2 SVGAGI (reference sequence). V was pared by 5 bases and J by 6 bases, with 5 bases of the junction left unmatched. This CDR3 is built from 13 residues. CDR3 nucleotides: TGTGCCAGCAGTCCTCAGGGGGCACATGGCTACACCTTC. This translates into CASSPQGAHGYTF.

J is TRBJ2-7 and V is TRBV28; tentative D call: TRBD1 (6 bases). Trimming took off 5 bases at V and 4 bases at J, with 15 bases between the two ends. CDR3 length: 14 amino acids. Germline V CDR1 and CDR2: MDHEN, SYDVKM. The CDR3 protein is CASSQGPRYYEQYF. CDR3 nucleotides: TGTGCCAGCAGTCAGGGGCCCAGATATTACGAGCAGTACTTC. Full variable domain (remainder filled in from reference TRBV28 and TRBJ2-7): DVKVTQSSRYLVKRTGEKVFLECVQDMDHENMFWYRQDPGLGLRLIYFSYDVKMKEKGDIPEGYSVSREKKERFSLILESASTNQTSMYLCASSQGPRYYEQYFGPGTRLTVT.

This chain joins TRBV3-1 (or the pseudogene TRBV3-2) and TRBJ2-7, with TRBD2 as a possible D gene (6 bases). Trimming pared 3 bases from V and 0 bases from J, leaving 9 bases between. CDR1 LGHDT and CDR2 YNNKEL come from the germline V gene (reference sequence). This CDR3 comprises 14 residues. CDR3 in DNA: TGTGCCAGCAGCCATCGGGGGTCCTCCTACGAGCAGTACTTC. The encoded protein is CASSHRGSSYEQYF.

This clone was observed a handful of times. This chain joins TRBV3-1 (or the pseudogene TRBV3-2) and TRBJ1-6; tentative D call: TRBD1 (5 bases). Germline assignment: CDR1 LGHDT and CDR2 YNNKEL (reference sequence). The CDR3 totals 14 residues. V lost 5 bases and J lost 10, with 15 bases in between. CDR3 amino acids: CASSVGRGSSPLHF. The CDR3 DNA follows: TGTGCCAGCAGCGTTGGGAGGGGATCATCACCCCTCCACTTT.

V is TRBV4-3 and J is TRBJ1-1; no reliable D call. The CDR3 spans 13 residues. The V gene lost 0 bases and the J gene lost 3 bases, with 5 bases spanning the gap. Germline V gene sequence: CDR1 LGHNA, CDR2 YSLEER. CDR3 region: CASSQDMYTEAFF. Here the CDR3 DNA reads TGCGCCAGCAGCCAAGATATGTACACTGAAGCTTTCTTT.

V gene TRBV5-6 combines with J gene TRBJ2-3; 9 bases map to TRBD2. The CDR3 totals 16 residues. The germline CDR1 and CDR2 sequences are SGHDT and YYEEEE. With V trimmed by 4 bases and J by 7 bases, 13 bases remained unmatched. In DNA form, the CDR3 reads TGTGCCAGCAGCCCGGGAGGTCTAGCGGGGTTCAATACGCAGTATTTT. Its protein is CASSPGGLAGFNTQYF.

The rearrangement uses TRBV5-4 and TRBJ2-7; 10 bases are shared with TRBD2. This CDR3 is 17 amino acids long. J was trimmed by 1 base and V by 2 bases; bases with no gene match: 9. Germline V CDR1 and CDR2: SGHNT, YYREEE (reference sequence). The CDR3 reads CASSFQAHSGGSYEQYF. CDR3 DNA sequence: TGTGCCAGCAGCTTCCAAGCCCATAGCGGGGGGTCCTACGAGCAGTACTTC.

This clone showed up just a few times. The chain uses TRBV10-1 and TRBJ1-5; 7 bases agree with TRBD1. J gave up 4 bases and V 6 bases, and 3 bases lay outside the gene matches. From germline, CDR1 is WNHNN and CDR2 SYGVQD (reference sequence). The CDR3 consists of 13 residues. The CDR3 here is CASRGQVNQPQHF. The DNA for the CDR3 is TGCGCCAGCAGAGGACAGGTAAATCAGCCCCAGCATTTT.

The genes are TRBV6-5 and TRBJ1-2, with D possibly being TRBD1 (5 bases). V shed 6 bases and J shed 2 bases, with 10 bases lying between them. The germline CDR1 and CDR2 sequences are MNHEY and SVGAGI. The CDR3 has 13 residues. The CDR3 protein is CASRLTDNYGYTF. DNA of the CDR3: TGTGCCAGCAGATTGACAGACAACTATGGCTACACCTTC.

V usage is TRBV28 and J usage is TRBJ1-1; 8 bases map to TRBD1. Losses at the gene ends were 4 bases for V and 4 bases for J; bases not matched to a gene: 2. Germline CDR1 and CDR2: MDHEN and SYDVKM. The CDR3 covers 13 residues. The CDR3 region is CASSYTGGTEAFF. The CDR3 nucleotides read TGTGCCAGCAGTTATACAGGGGGCACTGAAGCTTTCTTT.

The chain carries TRBV19 and TRBJ2-2, with D maybe TRBD1 (6 bases). V was clipped by 8 bases and J by 3 bases, with 10 bases between them. The CDR3 extends over 13 amino acids. Germline lookup yields CDR1 LNHDA and CDR2 SQIVND (reference sequence). DNA for the CDR3: TGTGCCAGTTCCGGACAGTACACCGGGGAGCTGTTTTTT. This gives the protein CASSGQYTGELFF.

The rearrangement links TRBV7-2 to TRBJ1-3; 10 bases match TRBD1. Losses at the gene ends were 5 bases for V and 1 base for J; bases not matched to a gene: 5. The germline V gene encodes CDR1 SGHTA and CDR2 FQGNSA. The CDR3 is made up of 16 amino acids. The CDR3, as DNA: TGTGCCAGCAGCGCCCGGGACAGGGGTTCTGGAAACACCATATATTTT. This translates into CASSARDRGSGNTIYF.

Only one count was recorded for this clone. This chain uses TRBV2 with TRBJ1-2; TRBD1 matches 8 bases. Germline CDR1 SNHLY, CDR2 FYNNEI. Unmatched junction bases numbered 2, after V lost 1 base and J lost 4 bases. There are 14 residues in the CDR3. This CDR3 is CASSEETGGYGYTF. The CDR3 DNA reads as TGTGCCAGCAGTGAAGAAACAGGGGGCTATGGCTACACCTTC.

The chain is built from TRBV27 and TRBJ2-7, with D unresolved. The V and J ends lost 2 bases and 2 bases respectively, with 7 bases between them. Germline values: CDR1 MNHEY, CDR2 SMNVEV (reference sequence). This CDR3 spans 13 amino acids. The chain's CDR3 is CASSLKRTYEQYF. For the CDR3, the DNA is TGTGCCAGCAGTTTAAAGAGGACCTACGAGCAGTACTTC.

The gene calls are TRBV5-4 and TRBJ2-6; maybe TRBD1 (5 bases). With 1 base removed from V and 0 bases from J, the gap between germline ends came to 8 bases. The CDR3 totals 16 residues. Per the germline V gene, CDR1 is SGHNT and CDR2 is YYREEE (reference sequence). The CDR3 protein is CASSLTGYSGANVLTF. In nucleotides, the CDR3 is TGTGCCAGCAGCTTGACAGGCTACTCTGGGGCCAACGTCCTGACTTTC.

The chain joins TRBV7-6 to TRBJ1-3, with a weak D call TRBD1 (6 bases). Germline CDR1 is SGHVS and CDR2 is FNYEAQ. V lost 5 bases and J lost 4, with 15 bases in between. This CDR3 comprises 15 residues. As DNA, the CDR3 is TGTGCCAGCAGCACCTTCAGGGGATCGGGAAACACCATATATTTT. It translates to CASSTFRGSGNTIYF.

This sequence joins TRBV6-5 and TRBJ2-7; 12 bases match TRBD1. Germline V lookup: CDR1 MNHEY, CDR2 SVGAGI. Unmatched junction bases numbered 2, after V lost 2 bases and J lost 3 bases. This CDR3 is 15 amino acids long. The CDR3 nucleotides are TGTGCCAGCAGTTACAGGGACAGGGGGCTCTACGAGCAGTACTTC. The encoded protein is CASSYRDRGLYEQYF.

The V call is TRBV5-4, the J call TRBJ1-1, with a possible D match to TRBD1 (6 bases). The CDR3 loop spans 17 amino acids. From germline, CDR1 is SGHNT and CDR2 YYREEE (reference sequence). Trimming pared 0 bases from V and 1 base from J, leaving 16 bases between. In DNA form, the CDR3 reads TGTGCCAGCAGCTTGGCAGGGGCCCCAACCTCGAACACTGAAGCTTTCTTT. The encoded protein is CASSLAGAPTSNTEAFF.

The chain carries TRBV7-9 and TRBJ1-5, with 8 bases fitting TRBD1. Germline V lookup: CDR1 SEHNR, CDR2 FQNEAQ (reference sequence). V dropped 1 base and J dropped 6; count of bases not matched to a gene: 8. This CDR3 spans 16 amino acids. CDR3 protein: CASSLGGQGASQPQHF. The CDR3 DNA reads TGTGCCAGCAGCTTAGGGGGGCAGGGGGCGAGTCAGCCCCAGCATTTT.

This clone was recorded only once. The sample holds other DNA sequences that translate to the same CDR3. V and J are TRBV5-1 and TRBJ1-6; TRBD1 matches at 7 bases. The CDR3 spans 15 residues. J lost 6 bases, V lost 4 bases, and 7 bases had no gene match. CDR1 SGHRS and CDR2 YFSETQ come from the germline V gene. The CDR3 coding sequence is TGCGCCAGCAGCCTCACGGGACAGAGTAATTCACCCCTCCACTTT. Residues: CASSLTGQSNSPLHF.

This rearrangement joins TRBV11-2 to TRBJ2-5, with 7 positions matching TRBD1. The V gene's germline CDR1 is SGHAT and CDR2 FQNNGV. CDR3 length equals 14 residues. V was pared by 4 bases and J by 7 bases, with 9 bases of the junction left unmatched. CDR3 sequence (DNA): TGTGCCAGCAGCTCCCGGGACAGCCGGGGGACCCAGTACTTC. Translation gives CASSSRDSRGTQYF. The variable domain in full, with the rest retrieved from reference TRBV11-2 and TRBJ2-5, is EAGVAQSPRYKIIEKRQSVAFWCNPISGHATLYWYQQILGQGPKLLIQFQNNGVVDDSQLPKDRFSAERLKGVDSTLKIQPAKLEDSAVYLCASSSRDSRGTQYFGPGTRLLVL.

The V and J genes are TRBV7-2 and TRBJ2-2, with D maybe TRBD1 (7 bases). V lost 4 bases to trimming and J lost 4 bases, with 10 bases between them. The length of the CDR3 is 14 residues. Germline CDR1 and CDR2: SGHTA and FQGNSA. CDR3 bases: TGTGCCAGCAGCTCCCAGGGGGGCACCGGGGAGCTGTTTTTT. Its protein is CASSSQGGTGELFF.

The CDR3 loop is CATSTGRDQPQHF. CDR3 coding DNA: TGTGCCACCAGCACAGGGAGGGATCAGCCCCAGCATTTT. The V and J genes are TRBV15 and TRBJ1-5; maybe TRBD1 (5 bases). The CDR3 length is 13 residues. Germline V lookup: CDR1 LNHNV, CDR2 YYDKDF (reference sequence). Trimming took 4 bases from V and 5 from J, leaving 9 bases between them.

The V call is TRBV2, the J call TRBJ1-4; 11 positions match TRBD1. The CDR3 sequence is 15 residues long. Germline loops: CDR1 SNHLY, CDR2 FYNNEI. With V trimmed by 10 bases and J by 7 bases, 11 bases remained unmatched. CDR3 sequence: CATKGQGGVGEKLFF. CDR3 DNA sequence: TGTGCCACCAAGGGACAGGGGGGAGTGGGTGAAAAACTGTTTTTT.

The chain combines TRBV2 with TRBJ1-1; possibly TRBD1 for D (6 bases). V was pared by 3 bases and J by 1 base, with 6 bases between. CDR3 length equals 13 residues. Germline loops: CDR1 SNHLY, CDR2 FYNNEI. The CDR3 here is CASSEGANTEAFF. DNA for the CDR3: TGTGCCAGCAGTGAGGGGGCGAACACTGAAGCTTTCTTT.

The genes are TRBV5-4 and TRBJ2-7, with D perhaps TRBD2 (5 bases). The CDR3 is made up of 12 amino acids. Deletions cut 0 bases from V and 4 bases from J, with 5 bases between. Germline values: CDR1 SGHNT, CDR2 YYREEE (reference sequence). In DNA form, the CDR3 reads TGTGCCAGCAGCTTGGGAGGGTACGAGCAGTACTTC. This sequence encodes CASSLGGYEQYF.

The V call is TRBV13, the J call TRBJ2-1; 8 bases match TRBD2. CDR3 length: 16 amino acids. Germline values: CDR1 PRHDT, CDR2 FYEKMQ (reference sequence). V trimming: 4 bases; J trimming: 1 base; junction bases outside the gene matches: 6. The CDR3 DNA follows: TGTGCCAGCAGCTCACAGGGACTAGGGTCCTACAATGAGCAGTTCTTC. It encodes CASSSQGLGSYNEQFF.

The chain couples TRBV28 to TRBJ2-3; D is undetermined. Per germline, CDR1 MDHEN and CDR2 SYDVKM. V lost 3 bases and J 4 bases, leaving 17 bases between the germline ends. CDR3 length equals 16 residues. CDR3 sequence (DNA): TGTGCCAGCAGTTTTTCCCGGGTAGGTCGGGCAGATACGCAGTATTTT. It codes for CASSFSRVGRADTQYF. The full variable domain, completed using reference TRBV28 and TRBJ2-3, is DVKVTQSSRYLVKRTGEKVFLECVQDMDHENMFWYRQDPGLGLRLIYFSYDVKMKEKGDIPEGYSVSREKKERFSLILESASTNQTSMYLCASSFSRVGRADTQYFGPGTRLTVL.

V usage is TRBV28 and J usage is TRBJ1-2, with TRBD1 matching 9 bases. The germline gives CDR1 MDHEN, CDR2 SYDVKM. V gave up 4 bases and J gave up 13 bases; unmatched junction bases: 16. The CDR3 length is 15 residues. Written as DNA, the CDR3 is TGTGCCAGCAGTTCCCCGGGTGGCCGGGACAGGGCTTTCACCTTC. It translates to CASSSPGGRDRAFTF.

This chain joins TRBV7-9 and TRBJ2-1; a weak D match, TRBD2 (5 bases). Germline loops: CDR1 SEHNR, CDR2 FQNEAQ (reference sequence). This CDR3 region has 16 residues. The germline V and J ends were trimmed by 1 base and 5 bases, with 15 bases remaining between them. The CDR3 coding sequence is TGTGCCAGCAGCTTAGGCCCGGGGAAAGGGCACAATGAGCAGTTCTTC. It translates to CASSLGPGKGHNEQFF.